This TCR beta chain was observed in a study of shared clonotypes between healthy human individuals. Germline V lookup: CDR1 SGHTA, CDR2 FQGNSA. Trimming stripped 3 bases from V and 6 bases from J, with 15 bases between. The CDR3 has 14 amino acids. Several immunoSEQ plates held equal portions of the genomic DNA taken from each subset. Authors' data handling: For the immunoSEQ data, sequences were junction-only without quality scores, so filtering differed. The table came from immunoSEQ multiplex PCR; TCRdb's copy has only in-frame clones and leaves some out. That table is the source of V, J and clone size, and D and trimming were worked out from the DNA. The table has 450,000 to 650,000 clones, roughly 79% seen once.

Material: PBMCs. This TCR came from a woman aged 40 to 55 in good health. Some clones in this sample may be carry-over from other donors' samples. The chain combines TRBV7-2 with TRBJ2-7; D is uncertain. The CDR3 reads CASSFMPGLVEQYF. For the CDR3, the DNA is TGTGCCAGCAGCTTTATGCCAGGTTTGGTCGAGCAGTACTTC.